This TCR beta chain was recorded in a study of neurological immune-mediated disorders. This clonotype occurred many times. MiXCR, applied by TCRdb to the 5' RACE reads, yields one record per CDR3 protein. The data hold some 79,000 distinct CDR3 sequences, with 13% to 15% observed a single time. Sequenced sample: PBMCs. The TCR originated in a woman in her fifties or sixties in good health.

As DNA, the CDR3 is TGTGCCAGCAGTTTCCAGGGAGGTCAGCAGTACTTC. It yields the protein CASSFQGGQQYF. The V call is TRBV6-5, the J call TRBJ2-7, with D tentatively TRBD2 (6 bases). The germline gives CDR1 MNHEY, CDR2 SVGAGI. V gave up 4 bases and J gave up 8 bases, with 12 bases separating them. The CDR3 has 12 residues.